This T cell receptor (beta chain) was retrieved from a study of blood T cell repertoires in COVID-19. For the study at large: Sources were T cells, B-cell-depleted T cells, or PBMCs; the material itself was cDNA or gDNA.

Only in-frame clones appear in the TCRdb table, and some are missing; sequencing was by immunoSEQ multiplex PCR. Found here are roughly 150,000 clones, approximately 82% of them singletons; the top ten hold roughly 13%. Germline CDR1 is WNHNN and CDR2 is SYGVQD (reference sequence). Trimming shortened V by 0 bases and J by 7 bases, and 11 bases separated the two germline ends. The CDR3 loop spans 14 amino acids. The sequenced sample was peripheral blood. This TCR was recovered from a man in his sixties or seventies who had recovered from COVID-19. This chain connects TRBV10-1 to TRBJ2-3, with D perhaps TRBD1 (6 bases). The CDR3 here is CASSESFRGNTQYF. The DNA for the CDR3 is TGCGCCAGCAGTGAGTCTTTCAGGGGAAATACGCAGTATTTT.